The source of this T cell receptor beta chain is a study of blood T cells in healthy people across ages. Study-wide points: Long-lived and aged donors differed, with more naive CD4+ cells and higher diversity in the long-lived.

The individuals who served as donors were healthy Caucasians living in Russia, aged roughly 6 to 90. Every donor provided ten milliliters of peripheral blood. In its sample, this clonotype was seen a few times. The antigen is unknown. PCR was performed a second time for about 7 to 11 cycles using a sample-barcoded 5' primer and a J-beta primer mix. A 12-random-nucleotide template-switch adaptor tagged each cDNA molecule. TCRdb reprocessed the 5' RACE reads with MiXCR, giving one entry per CDR3 protein. Of 500,000 to 600,000 distinct CDR3 sequences listed, roughly a quarter are singletons. Between the trimmed V and J ends, which lost 6 bases and 4 bases, there was a span of 15 bases. CDR1 is MNHEY and CDR2 is SMNVEV in the germline V gene (reference sequence). CDR3 length: 14 residues.

The chain joins TRBV27 to TRBJ1-1, with no clear D. The sequence was collected from a woman aged 65 to 85 in good health. Source material: blood. CDR3 amino acids: CASSKEAETTEAFF. The CDR3 bases are TGTGCCAGCAGCAAAGAGGCAGAGACCACTGAAGCTTTCTTT.